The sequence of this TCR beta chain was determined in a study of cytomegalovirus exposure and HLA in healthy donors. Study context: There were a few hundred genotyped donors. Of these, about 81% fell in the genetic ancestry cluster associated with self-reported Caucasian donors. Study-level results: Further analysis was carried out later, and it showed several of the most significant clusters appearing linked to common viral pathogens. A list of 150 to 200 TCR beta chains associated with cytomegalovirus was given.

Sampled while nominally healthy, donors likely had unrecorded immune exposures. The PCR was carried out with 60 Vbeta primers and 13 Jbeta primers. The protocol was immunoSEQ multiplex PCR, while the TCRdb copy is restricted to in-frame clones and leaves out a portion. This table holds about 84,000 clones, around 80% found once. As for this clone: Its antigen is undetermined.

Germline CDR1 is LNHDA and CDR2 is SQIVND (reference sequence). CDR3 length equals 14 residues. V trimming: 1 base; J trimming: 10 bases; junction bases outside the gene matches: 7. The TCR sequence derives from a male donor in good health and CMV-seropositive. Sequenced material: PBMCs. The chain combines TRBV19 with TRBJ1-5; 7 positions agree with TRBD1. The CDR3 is CASSIGLGTDPQHF. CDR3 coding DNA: TGTGCCAGTAGTATAGGATTGGGGACAGATCCCCAGCATTTT. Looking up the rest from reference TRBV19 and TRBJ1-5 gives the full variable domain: DGGITQSPKYLFRKEGQNVTLSCEQNLNHDAMYWYRQDPGQGLRLIYYSQIVNDFQKGDIAEGYSVSREKKESFPLTVTSAQKNPTAFYLCASSIGLGTDPQHFGDGTRLSIL.